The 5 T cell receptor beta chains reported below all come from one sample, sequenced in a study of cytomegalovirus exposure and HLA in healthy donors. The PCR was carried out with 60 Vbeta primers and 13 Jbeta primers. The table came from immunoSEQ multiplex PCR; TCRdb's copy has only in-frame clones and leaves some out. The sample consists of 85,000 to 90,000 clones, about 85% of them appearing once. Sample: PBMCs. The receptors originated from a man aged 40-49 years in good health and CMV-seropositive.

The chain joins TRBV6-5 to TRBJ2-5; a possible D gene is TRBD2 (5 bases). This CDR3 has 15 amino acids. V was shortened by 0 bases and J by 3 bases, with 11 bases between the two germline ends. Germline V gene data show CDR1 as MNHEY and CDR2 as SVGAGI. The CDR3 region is CASSYSGLVKETQYF. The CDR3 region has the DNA TGTGCCAGCAGTTACTCCGGACTCGTAAAAGAGACCCAGTACTTC.

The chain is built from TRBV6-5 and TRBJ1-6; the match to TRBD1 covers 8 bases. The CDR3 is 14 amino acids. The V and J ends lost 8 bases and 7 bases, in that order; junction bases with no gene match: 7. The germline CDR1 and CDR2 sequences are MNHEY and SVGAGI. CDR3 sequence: CASHRGTMNSPLHF. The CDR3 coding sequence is TGTGCCAGCCACAGGGGGACAATGAATTCACCCCTCCACTTT.

The CDR3 DNA sequence: TGTGCCAGCAGCTTAGGGTTAGCGGGGCGGGAGACCCAGTACTTC. Translating it yields CASSLGLAGRETQYF. This chain links TRBV7-2 with TRBJ2-5, with 8 bases aligning to TRBD2. The germline CDR1 and CDR2 sequences are SGHTA and FQGNSA. This CDR3 has 15 residues. J was trimmed by 5 bases and V by 1 base; bases with no gene match: 6.

CDR3 sequence reads: CASSVGQLNTEAFF. The CDR3, as DNA: TGCGCCAGCAGCGTAGGACAGTTGAACACTGAAGCTTTCTTT. The genes are TRBV5-1 and TRBJ1-1; TRBD1 is a possible D gene (6 bases). This CDR3 spans 14 amino acids. Germline CDR1 SGHRS, CDR2 YFSETQ. Deletions cut 4 bases from V and 0 bases from J, with 10 bases between.

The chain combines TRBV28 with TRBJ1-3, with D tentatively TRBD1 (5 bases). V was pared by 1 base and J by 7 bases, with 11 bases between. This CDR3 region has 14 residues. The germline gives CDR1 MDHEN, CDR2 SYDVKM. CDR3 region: CASSLFRDGNTIYF. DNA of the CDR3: TGTGCCAGCAGTTTATTCAGGGATGGCAACACCATATATTTT.